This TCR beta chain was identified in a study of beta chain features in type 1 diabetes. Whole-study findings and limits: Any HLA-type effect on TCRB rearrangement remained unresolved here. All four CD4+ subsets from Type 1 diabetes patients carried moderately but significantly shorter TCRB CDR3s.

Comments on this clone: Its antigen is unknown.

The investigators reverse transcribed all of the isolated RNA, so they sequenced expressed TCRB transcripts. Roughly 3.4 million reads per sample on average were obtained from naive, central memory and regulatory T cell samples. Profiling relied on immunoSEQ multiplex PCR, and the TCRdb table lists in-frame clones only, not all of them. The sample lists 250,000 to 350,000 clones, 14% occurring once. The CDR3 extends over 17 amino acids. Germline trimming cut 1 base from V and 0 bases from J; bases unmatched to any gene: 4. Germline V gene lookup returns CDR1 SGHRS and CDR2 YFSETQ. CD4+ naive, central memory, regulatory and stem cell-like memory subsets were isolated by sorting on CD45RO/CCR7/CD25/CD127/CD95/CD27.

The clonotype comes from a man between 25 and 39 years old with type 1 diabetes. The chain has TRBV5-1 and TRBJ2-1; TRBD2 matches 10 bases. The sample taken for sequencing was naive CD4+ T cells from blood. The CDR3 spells CASSLTSGASSYNEQFF. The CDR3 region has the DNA TGCGCCAGCAGCTTGACTAGCGGGGCGAGCTCCTACAATGAGCAGTTCTTC.